This TCR beta chain derives from a study of response to subunit inactivated influenza vaccine. Each CDR3 protein gets one entry after TCRdb re-called the RT-PCR reads with MiXCR. Among about 520,000 distinct CDR3 sequences, 6% to 9% were seen once, and the ten largest hold around 12%. The germline V gene has CDR1 SGHTA and CDR2 FQGNSA. Trimming stripped 0 bases from V and 8 bases from J, with 8 bases between. The CDR3 totals 13 residues. The V gene is TRBV7-2, the J gene TRBJ1-5; D call uncertain. The sequences come from PBMCs from blood, collected less than 30 months after vaccination. This sequence originates from a man aged 45 to 75 who received an inactivated influenza vaccine. The CDR3 is CASSLAGGEPQHF. DNA for the CDR3: TGTGCCAGCAGCTTAGCTGGCGGCGAGCCCCAGCATTTT.